This record covers a single TCR beta chain. The target antigen is unknown. This entry is derived from a study of T cell responses to AZD1222 COVID-19 vaccine. The study, taken as a whole, reports: Repertoires were obtained solely post-peak T cell response.

This table comes from immunoSEQ multiplex PCR, and its TCRdb copy is limited to in-frame clones, with some not included. The table includes more than 90,000 clones, around 87% detected once. The clonotype was recovered from an adult who received the AZD1222 COVID-19 vaccine. This specimen consisted of peripheral blood, obtained 28 days after the second AZD1222 dose.

CDR3 DNA sequence: TGTGCCAGCAGACGGACAGGGGAAACTGAAGCTTTCTTT. Protein: CASRRTGETEAFF. The chain joins TRBV6-5 to TRBJ1-1; TRBD1 aligns across 9 bases. Germline lookup yields CDR1 MNHEY and CDR2 SVGAGI. The length of the CDR3 is 13 residues. The J segment lost 5 bases and the V segment lost 6 bases, leaving 4 bases of the junction unmatched.